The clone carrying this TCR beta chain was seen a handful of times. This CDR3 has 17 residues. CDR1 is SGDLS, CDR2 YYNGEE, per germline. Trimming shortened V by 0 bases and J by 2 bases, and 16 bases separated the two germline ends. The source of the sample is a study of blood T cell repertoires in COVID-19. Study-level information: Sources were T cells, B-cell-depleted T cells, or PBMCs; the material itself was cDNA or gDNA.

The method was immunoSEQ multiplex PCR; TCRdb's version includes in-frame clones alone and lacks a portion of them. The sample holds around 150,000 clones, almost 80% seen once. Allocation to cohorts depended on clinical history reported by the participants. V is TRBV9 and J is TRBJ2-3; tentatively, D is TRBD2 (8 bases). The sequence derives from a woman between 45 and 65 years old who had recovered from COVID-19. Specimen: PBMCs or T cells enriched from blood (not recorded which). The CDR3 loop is CASSVAGGGQTTDTQYF. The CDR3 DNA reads TGTGCCAGCAGCGTAGCCGGGGGGGGACAGACCACAGATACGCAGTATTTT.